Given below is one TCR beta chain in context. There is no known antigen for this receptor. Base qualities are not recorded, but no much larger clone differs from it by a single base. CDR1 LNHNV and CDR2 YYDKDF were looked up in the germline V gene (reference sequence). Counted from cysteine to phenylalanine, this CDR3 has 15 amino acids. This entry keeps only the CDR3 DNA: 45 bases, framed from base 1. The V end gives up 1 base and the J end 5 bases, leaving 7 bases in the junction not matched to a gene. TCRbeta CDR3 regions were amplified from genomic DNA by means of the immunoSEQ Assay, a bias-controlled multiplex PCR. The published analysis was carried out like this. The number of nucleated cells in each sample was estimated by amplification of reference gene primers within the assay. To quantify the absolute abundance of each unique TCRbeta CDR3 rearrangement, sequence reads were collapsed and filtered. Productive Simpson clonality was computed per sample as the square root of Simpson's diversity index over productive rearrangements. TCRdb holds this immuneACCESS table with in-frame rearrangements only. Some clones are missing; in checked studies, unresolved V genes explain under half, and the rest has no known cause. V and J calls plus clone size are reproduced from that table; the DNA served to infer D and trimming. Here the sample has 120,000 to 150,000 clones; over 75% occur a single time. About 4% of the sample is taken by the ten largest.

In the prospective study, participants were roughly 18 to 100 years old, resided in 20 to 30 geographic areas of the United States, and were enrolled through a virtual design. In the prospective study, cohorts were assigned on the basis of participant-reported clinical history obtained from a screening survey and a study questionnaire. Each participant in the prospective study had whole blood, serum and a nasopharyngeal or oropharyngeal swab collected by mobile phlebotomists. Prospective study participants could optionally give additional blood draws and questionnaires over an approximately two-month period. Blood samples from the prospective study were shipped frozen or at room temperature prior to DNA extraction. The entry originates in a study of blood T cell repertoires in COVID-19 (dated by TCRdb to 2020 to 2022). Describing the broader study: For ImmuneRACE Cohort 3, a participant was defined as recovered based on two consecutive negative NP/OP PCR tests, clearance by a healthcare professional, or resolution of symptoms. Samples from collaborators originated in the United States, Italy and Spain and spanned both the acute and convalescent phases of COVID-19. The prospective study material was composed of cDNA or gDNA derived from T cells, B-cell-depleted T cells, or PBMCs. Nearly every sample came with metadata listing a de-identified subject ID, COVID-19 status, age in years and sex. The repertoires were released in a freely available public database intended as a resource for research on the immune response to SARS-CoV-2. HLA class I and class II types, where available, came from metadata supplied by the sample provider rather than from assay-based typing. Samples were obtained from the ongoing ImmuneRACE study (first 160 participants) and from over 1,000 subjects provided by 6 global collaborators. Subjects who had been exposed to COVID-19, were actively infected with it, or had recovered from it provided the deeply sampled blood TCRbeta repertoires that made up the dataset. What the study reported, not specific to this receptor: The quantity of clinical and demographic metadata differed by source and by participant and was supplied without curation.

The sequenced material came from PBMCs or T cells enriched from blood (not recorded which). The sequence came from a middle-aged man in a cohort exposed to, infected with or recovered from COVID-19 (not recorded which). The sequence is built from TRBV15 and TRBJ1-1, with 7 bases matching TRBD1. The bases are TGTGCCACCAGCAGAGCGCTACAGGGGCAGACTGAAGCTTTCTTT. The translation is CATSRALQGQTEAFF.